A single T cell receptor beta chain is shown here with its context. Its specificity is unknown. The data were obtained in a study of CD8 T cells in ankylosing spondylitis. Study-wide findings and caveats: Researchers reportedly found disease-linked clones significantly enriched in matched ankylosing spondylitis synovial fluid. For ankylosing spondylitis blood, a TCR beta motif of 7 to 9 highly homologous variants appeared characteristic.

The CDR3 is 12 amino acids. CDR1 DFQATT and CDR2 SNEGSKA come from the germline V gene (reference sequence). Trimming cost V 5 bases and J 3 bases, with 10 bases left between them. Quantitative 5'-RACE with molecular barcodes was used to make the TCR beta libraries. MiXCR, applied by TCRdb to the 5' RACE reads, yields one record per CDR3 protein. This sample carries 150,000 to 200,000 distinct CDR3 sequences, 10% to 15% of them seen once, and the ten largest clones take 11%. The receptor was derived from a female donor with ankylosing spondylitis or in good health (not recorded which). Specimen: blood, either unsorted or a sorted T cell fraction (not recorded which). The chain uses TRBV20-1 and TRBJ1-2, with a weak D call TRBD1 (6 bases). CDR3 coding DNA: TGCAGTGCTGCGGACAGCTACTATGGCTACACCTTC. This encodes CSAADSYYGYTF.